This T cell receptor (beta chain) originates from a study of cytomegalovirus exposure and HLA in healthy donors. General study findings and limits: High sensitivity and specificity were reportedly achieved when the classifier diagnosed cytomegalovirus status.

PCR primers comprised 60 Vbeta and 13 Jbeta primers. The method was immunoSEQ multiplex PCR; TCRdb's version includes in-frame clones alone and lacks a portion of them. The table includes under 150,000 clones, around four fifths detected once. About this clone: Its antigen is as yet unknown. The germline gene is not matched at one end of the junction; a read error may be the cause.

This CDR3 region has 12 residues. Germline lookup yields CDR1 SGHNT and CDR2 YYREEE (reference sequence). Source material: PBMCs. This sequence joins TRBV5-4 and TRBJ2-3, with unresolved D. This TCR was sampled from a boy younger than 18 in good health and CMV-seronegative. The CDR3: CASSLGQVPLSF. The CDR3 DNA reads TGTGCCAGCAGCTTGGGGCAGGTCCCCCTCTCTTTT.